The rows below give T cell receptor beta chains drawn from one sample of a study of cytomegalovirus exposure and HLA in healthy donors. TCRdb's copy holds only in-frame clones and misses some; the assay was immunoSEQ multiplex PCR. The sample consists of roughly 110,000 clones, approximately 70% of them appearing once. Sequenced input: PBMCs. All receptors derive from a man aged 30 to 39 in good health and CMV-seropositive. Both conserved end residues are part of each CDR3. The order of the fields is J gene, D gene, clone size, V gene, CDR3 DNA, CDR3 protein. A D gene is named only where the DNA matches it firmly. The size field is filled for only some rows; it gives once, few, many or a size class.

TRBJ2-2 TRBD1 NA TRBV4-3 TGCGCCAGCAGCCAGCCGGACAGGGCTCACACCGGGGAGCTGTTTTTT CASSQPDRAHTGELFF
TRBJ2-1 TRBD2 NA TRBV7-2 TGTGCCAGCAGCTTAGGGAGCGGGAGGGAGTACAATGAGCAGTTCTTC CASSLGSGREYNEQFF
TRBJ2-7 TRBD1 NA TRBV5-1 TGCGCCAGCAGTTCTGACAGGGATACCTACGAGCAGTACTTC CASSSDRDTYEQYF
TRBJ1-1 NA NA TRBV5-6 TGTGCCAGCGCCAACTTAATGGCCCAGTCGGGGGGGGGTGAAGCTTTCTTT CASANLMAQSGGGEAFF
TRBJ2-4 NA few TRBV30 TGTGCCTGGAGTTTCGGGCGGGACATTCAGTACTTC CAWSFGRDIQYF
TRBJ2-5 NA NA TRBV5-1 TGCGCCAGCAGCTTGGGGACAGAAGAGACCCAGTACTTC CASSLGTEETQYF
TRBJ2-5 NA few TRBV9 TGTGCCAGCAGCGTAGGGTTCGGGGATGGAGAGACCCAGTACTTC CASSVGFGDGETQYF
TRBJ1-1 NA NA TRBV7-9 TGTGCCAACAACGACTGGCGGGGGGACAACACTGAAGCTTTCTTT CANNDWRGDNTEAFF
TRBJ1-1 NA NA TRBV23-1 TGCGCCAGCAGTCATTCAGTTCCTCCCCAAGCGATGAACACTGAAGCTTTCTTT CASSHSVPPQAMNTEAFF
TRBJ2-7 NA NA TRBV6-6 TGTGCCAGCAGTCCCGTTAGGGGCACCTACGAGCAGTACTTC CASSPVRGTYEQYF
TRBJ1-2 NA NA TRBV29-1 TGCAGCGTTGATCATCTAGGGGATGGCTACACCTTC CSVDHLGDGYTF
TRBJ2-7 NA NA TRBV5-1 TGCGCCGGCAGCTTGGATTGGCAGAGGACCTACGAGCAGTACTTC CAGSLDWQRTYEQYF
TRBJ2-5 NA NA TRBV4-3 TGCGCCAGCAGCCAAAATGCGGGGGAGACCCAGTACTTC CASSQNAGETQYF
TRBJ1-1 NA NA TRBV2 TGTGCCAGCAGTGTCCCGGGGGGGAACACTGAAGCTTTCTTT CASSVPGGNTEAFF
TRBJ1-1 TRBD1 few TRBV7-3 TGTGCCAGCAGCTCATCCGGACAGGGGATAACTGAAGCTTTCTTT CASSSSGQGITEAFF
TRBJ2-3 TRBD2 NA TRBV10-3 TGTGCCATCGGATCGACTAGCGGGGGGCAGATCGCAGATACGCAGTATTTT CAIGSTSGGQIADTQYF
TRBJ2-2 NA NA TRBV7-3 TGTGCCAGCAAGATGGGGAGGCAGAACACCGGGGAGCTGTTTTTT CASKMGRQNTGELFF
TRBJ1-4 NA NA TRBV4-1 TGCGCCAGCAGCCAAGTGCGGGGGGCGGTTGAAAAACTGTTTTTT CASSQVRGAVEKLFF
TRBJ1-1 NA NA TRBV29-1 TGCAGCGTCTTACATGCCACTGAAGCTTTCTTT CSVLHATEAFF
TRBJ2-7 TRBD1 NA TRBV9 TGTGCCAGCAGCGTAAGACAGGGTAGCTCCTACGAGCAGTACTTC CASSVRQGSSYEQYF
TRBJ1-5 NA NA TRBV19 TGTGCCAGTAGTATTCCACAGGGAGGGCACAATCAGCCCCAGCATTTT CASSIPQGGHNQPQHF
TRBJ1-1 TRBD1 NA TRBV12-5 TGTGCTAGTGCCCTAAACAGGGGGGGGGACACTGAAGCTTTCTTT CASALNRGGDTEAFF
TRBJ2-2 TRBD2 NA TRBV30 TGTGCCTGGAGTGTACGACTAGCGGGGGGAAACACCGGGGAGCTGTTTTTT CAWSVRLAGGNTGELFF
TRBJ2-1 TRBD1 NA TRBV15 TGTGCCACCAGGGTCCAGGGGGCCTACAATGAGCAGTTCTTC CATRVQGAYNEQFF
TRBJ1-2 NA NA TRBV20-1 TGCAGTGCTAGAGAAACGCGGGGCTACACCTTC CSARETRGYTF
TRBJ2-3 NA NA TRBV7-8 TGTGCCAGCAGCCCGGGGAGCACAGATACGCAGTATTTT CASSPGSTDTQYF
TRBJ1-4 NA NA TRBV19 TGTGCCAGTAGGAAGGTGGGGCGCACTAATGAAAAACTGTTTTTT CASRKVGRTNEKLFF
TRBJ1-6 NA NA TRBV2 TGTGCCAGCAGTTACAAGGGGAATTCACCCCTCCACTTT CASSYKGNSPLHF
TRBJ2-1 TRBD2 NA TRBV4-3 TGCGCCAGCAGCCAAGATCCACGACTAGCGGGGAACAATGAGCAGTTCTTC CASSQDPRLAGNNEQFF
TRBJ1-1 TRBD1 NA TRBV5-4 TGTGCCAGCAGCACTGACGACAGGGTGGACACTGAAGCTTTCTTT CASSTDDRVDTEAFF
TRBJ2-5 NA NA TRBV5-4 TGTGCCAGCAGCTTGGATGAGCTGGAGACCCAGTACTTC CASSLDELETQYF
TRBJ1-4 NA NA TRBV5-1 TGCGCCAGCAGCTTGGGAGGAGCAACTAATGAAAAACTGTTTTTT CASSLGGATNEKLFF
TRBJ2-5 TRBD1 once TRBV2 TGTGCCAGCAAGGGGGCGGAGACCCAGTACTTC CASKGAETQYF
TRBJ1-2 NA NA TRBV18 TGTGCCAGCTCACCAAAAAGGGTCACAGGGACCTATGGCTACACCTTC CASSPKRVTGTYGYTF
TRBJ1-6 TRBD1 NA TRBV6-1 TGTGCCAGCAGTGAATTCGCACGACAGGGGGCGGATTCCCCCCTCCACTTT CASSEFARQGADSPLHF
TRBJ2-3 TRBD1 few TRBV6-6 TGTGCCAGCCTTCGGGACAGGGACCCCACAGATACGCAGTATTTT CASLRDRDPTDTQYF
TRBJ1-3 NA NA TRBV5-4 TGTGCCAGCAGCTTGAACCAGGGAAACACCATATATTTT CASSLNQGNTIYF
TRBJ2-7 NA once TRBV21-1 TGTGCCAGCAGCAAGGGGATGGGACAGGGCACACACGAGCAGTACTTC CASSKGMGQGTHEQYF
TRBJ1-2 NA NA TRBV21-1 TGTGCCAGCAGCAAAGAAGGGTTTCCAGGGGGAGGCTATGGCTACACCTTC CASSKEGFPGGGYGYTF
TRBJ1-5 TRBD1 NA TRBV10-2 TGCGCCAGCAGTGGCGGACAGGGAAGCAATCAGCCCCAGCATTTT CASSGGQGSNQPQHF
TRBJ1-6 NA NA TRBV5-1 TGCGCCAGCAGCCCTGGGCACAGGGACACTGTTTTGGCCCTCCACTTT CASSPGHRDTVLALHF
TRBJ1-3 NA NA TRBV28 TGTGCCAGCAGAGCCAGAGGGTCACTTGTATCCATATATTTT CASRARGSLVSIYF
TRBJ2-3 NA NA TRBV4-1 TGCGCCAGCAGCCAAGAGGGACAAAGTAATACGCAGTATTTT CASSQEGQSNTQYF
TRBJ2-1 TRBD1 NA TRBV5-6 TGTGCCAGCAGGCTGGGGACAGGGGGCTACAATGAGCAGTTCTTC CASRLGTGGYNEQFF
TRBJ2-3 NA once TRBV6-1 TGTGCCAGCCACTATGACACGCAGTATTTT CASHYDTQYF
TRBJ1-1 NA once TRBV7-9 TGTGCCAGCAGCTCCGATACTTGGAACACTGAAGCTTTCTTT CASSSDTWNTEAFF
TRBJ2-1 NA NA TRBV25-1 TGTGCCAGCAGTCCAGGGGCCTACAATGAGCAGTTCTTC CASSPGAYNEQFF
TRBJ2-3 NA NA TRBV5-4 TGTGCCAGCAGCTTCAATAGAGATACGCAGTATTTT CASSFNRDTQYF
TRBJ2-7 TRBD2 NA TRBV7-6 TGTGCCAGCAGCTTGGGGACTAGCTTTAAGAACGAGCAGTACTTC CASSLGTSFKNEQYF
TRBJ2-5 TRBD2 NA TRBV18 TGTGCCAGCTTAGGACTAGCAGAGACCCAGTACTTC CASLGLAETQYF